The 28 T cell receptor beta chains given below trace back to one sample, sequenced in a study of T cells in Graves' hyperthyroidism and ophthalmopathy (dated by TCRdb to between 2018 and 2020). Receptor libraries were prepared by multiplex PCR. The sequencing machine was an Illumina HiSeq 2000. TCR beta CDR3 regions were amplified from RNA transcripts. For the first round of RT-PCR on the TCR CDR3, the HTBI primer set was used together with the Qiagen OneStep RT-PCR kit. In TCRdb, the public reads were trimmed at Q25 with fastp and aligned with MiXCR, with productive beta chains retained. Identical CDR3 protein sequences are pooled into one entry, listed with their most common genes and DNA. The sample contains 650,000 to 700,000 distinct CDR3 sequences, approximately 15% of them found a single time. The top ten clones comprise 15% to 18% of the sample. The sample comprised blood. These receptors all stem from a man aged 50 or older with Graves' hyperthyroidism.

Written as DNA, the CDR3 is TGCGCCAGCAGCTCCTTTGATACGCAGTATTTT. Amino acid sequence: CASSSFDTQYF. The chain links TRBV5-1 to TRBJ2-3; D remains ambiguous. From germline, CDR1 is SGHRS and CDR2 YFSETQ. The CDR3 length is 11 residues. Trimming stripped 3 bases from V and 6 bases from J, with 5 bases between.

The CDR3 DNA sequence: TGTGCCAGCAGCCAAGACGACAGGGGCGGCGGGGAGCTGTTTTTT. Its protein is CASSQDDRGGGELFF. The V call is TRBV3-1, the J call TRBJ2-2; the match to TRBD1 covers 8 bases. V shed 0 bases and J 7 bases; nucleotides not matched to a gene: 4. Germline CDR1 and CDR2: LGHDT and YNNKEL (reference sequence). The CDR3 is made up of 15 amino acids.

This clonotype was seen a handful of times. The J gene is TRBJ2-5, the V gene TRBV10-3; D is perhaps TRBD2 (6 bases). V was clipped by 0 bases and J by 5 bases, with 10 bases between them. The CDR3 is made up of 14 amino acids. Germline lookup yields CDR1 ENHRY and CDR2 SYGVKD. For the CDR3, the DNA is TGTGCCATCAGTGAGTCGTCAGGGAGGGAGACCCAGTACTTC. This translates into CAISESSGRETQYF.

Comment on this clonotype: A much larger clone differs by one base, so this may be a read error. This chain uses TRBV7-8 with TRBJ1-2; TRBD1 matches 7 bases. Germline V gene sequence: CDR1 SGHVS, CDR2 FQNEAQ. There are 14 residues in the CDR3. The CDR3 protein is CASSLEVQGYGYIF. The CDR3 DNA reads TGTGCCAGCAGCTTAGAGGTACAGGGGTATGGCTACATCTTC.

The chain links TRBV10-3 to TRBJ2-1; a weak D match, TRBD1 (5 bases). The CDR3 covers 15 residues. V dropped 10 bases and J dropped 6 bases, with 22 bases sitting between them. CDR1 is ENHRY, CDR2 SYGVKD, per germline. CDR3 sequence (DNA): TGTGCCACCAGAATCCAGGTGGGGCAGGGCAATGAGCAGTTCTTC. This gives the protein CATRIQVGQGNEQFF.

This clonotype was seen many times. This chain links TRBV6-5 with TRBJ1-1; tentative D call: TRBD1 (6 bases). The germline V gene encodes CDR1 MNHEY and CDR2 SVGAGI. This CDR3 has 15 residues. Trimming removed 0 bases at V and 6 bases at J, with 14 bases between. For the CDR3, the DNA is TGTGCCAGCAGTTACTCCGGCAGGGGCGCCTCTGAAGCTTTCTTT. Its protein is CASSYSGRGASEAFF.

The chain employs TRBV20-1 and TRBJ1-1, with TRBD1 matching over 7 bases. CDR1 DFQATT and CDR2 SNEGSKA come from the germline V gene (reference sequence). There are 15 residues in the CDR3. J lost 4 bases, V lost 6 bases, and 14 bases had no gene match. The CDR3 DNA reads as TGCAGTGCCCCTGGAGAGACAGGGATAACCACTGAAGCTTTCTTT. Amino acid sequence: CSAPGETGITTEAFF.

Ten or more counts support this clonotype. The gene calls are TRBV11-2 and TRBJ2-4, with D perhaps matching TRBD2 (6 bases). Trimming shortened V by 3 bases and J by 6 bases, and 12 bases separated the two germline ends. CDR1 is SGHAT and CDR2 is FQNNGV in the germline V gene. The length of the CDR3 is 14 residues. For the CDR3, the DNA is TGTGCCAGCAGCTTCCGGGGGTTTTTAAACATTCAGTACTTC. Translated, it gives CASSFRGFLNIQYF.

This clonotype was recorded a few times. This chain connects TRBV4-2 to TRBJ1-4; 9 bases map to TRBD1. This CDR3 has 16 amino acids. Trimming at V came to 2 bases and at J to 6 bases, leaving 7 bases not matched to a gene. Germline CDR1 LGHNA, CDR2 YNFKEQ. The CDR3, as DNA: TGTGCCAGCAGCCAACCGACGACAGGGGGAGATGAAAAACTGTTTTTT. Its protein is CASSQPTTGGDEKLFF.

The chain links TRBV13 to TRBJ2-2, with D unclear. Trimming removed 10 bases at V and 3 bases at J, with 3 bases between. This CDR3 comprises 10 residues. Germline CDR1 PRHDT, CDR2 FYEKMQ (reference sequence). The CDR3 DNA is TGTGCCACAGACACCGGGGAGCTGTTTTTT. Translated: CATDTGELFF.

This chain links TRBV7-3 with TRBJ2-7; D is unclear. The V gene lost 2 bases and the J gene lost 8 bases, with 7 bases spanning the gap. Germline CDR1 reads SGHTA; CDR2 reads FQGTGA. This CDR3 spans 11 amino acids. CDR3 region: CASSLGSQQYF. The CDR3 DNA reads as TGTGCCAGCAGCTTAGGGTCCCAGCAGTACTTC.

The V call is TRBV9, the J call TRBJ2-1; no definite D call. From germline, CDR1 is SGDLS and CDR2 YYNGEE. V was trimmed by 3 bases and J by 8 bases, leaving 9 bases between them. The CDR3 has 12 amino acids. CDR3 nucleotide sequence: TGTGCCAGCAGCGCCGACCAGGATGAGCAGTTCTTC. It encodes CASSADQDEQFF.

This clonotype occurred many times. The rearrangement links TRBV28 to TRBJ2-7; 7 bases fit TRBD2. Unmatched junction bases numbered 10, after V lost 6 bases and J lost 2 bases. Germline values: CDR1 MDHEN, CDR2 SYDVKM. CDR3 length: 15 amino acids. Here the CDR3 DNA reads TGTGCCAGCAGCCTAGCGGAGCCTGCGACCTACGAGCAGTACTTC. It translates to CASSLAEPATYEQYF.

This clonotype showed up just a few times. The V gene is TRBV10-3, the J gene TRBJ2-5; 8 bases fit TRBD1. Germline V gene data show CDR1 as ENHRY and CDR2 as SYGVKD. The CDR3 spans 16 residues. V gave up 3 bases and J gave up 3 bases; unmatched junction bases: 9. Here the CDR3 DNA reads TGTGCCATCAGTGATGGGCAGGGGGCGGGCAAAGAGACCCAGTACTTC. It encodes CAISDGQGAGKETQYF.

Details on this clonotype: This may be a read error: a much more frequent sequence differs by one nucleotide. The V gene is TRBV19, the J gene TRBJ2-7, with D possibly being TRBD1 (6 bases). The germline V and J ends were trimmed by 4 bases and 6 bases, with 16 bases remaining between them. The CDR3 runs 14 residues. Germline V CDR1 and CDR2: LNHDA, SQIVND (reference sequence). The CDR3 spells CASSNRAASGEQYF. The DNA for the CDR3 is TGTGCCAGTAGTAACAGGGCCGCATCTGGCGAGCAGTACTTC.

On this clonotype itself: Lacking the conserved final phenylalanine or tryptophan, this CDR3 likely reflects a read error. The chain joins TRBV19 to TRBJ1-1; D is possibly TRBD1 (5 bases). CDR3 length: 18 residues. Germline CDR1 is LNHDA and CDR2 is SQIVND (reference sequence). With 1 base removed from V and 1 base from J, the gap between germline ends came to 19 bases. The DNA for the CDR3 is TGTGCCAGTAGTATAGGGGCTTATTACGGGGGACCGAACACTGAAGCTTTCTTA. This codes for CASSIGAYYGGPNTEAFL.

This clonotype showed up many times. The J gene is TRBJ1-1, the V gene TRBV6-2 or TRBV6-3, with D unresolved. In germline, CDR1 is MNHEY, CDR2 SVGEGT. Trimming left V 6 bases short and J 1 base short, with 12 bases between. The CDR3 is made up of 14 amino acids. CDR3 DNA: TGTGCCAGCAGGATGGGTTTACAGAACACTGAAGCTTTCTTT. It specifies CASRMGLQNTEAFF.

This chain joins TRBV27 and TRBJ2-6; D is uncertain. Germline V gives CDR1 MNHEY, CDR2 SMNVEV (reference sequence). V dropped 1 base and J dropped 0 bases, with 7 bases sitting between them. The CDR3 has 16 residues. Here the CDR3 DNA reads TGTGCCAGCAGTTTATGGGCAAGCTCTGGGGCCAACGTCCTGACTTTC. It encodes CASSLWASSGANVLTF.

With respect to this clonotype: One junction end does not reproduce the germline sequence, and a read error may be involved. V and J are TRBV30 and TRBJ1-4; D is uncertain. This CDR3 is built from 11 residues. Germline CDR1 and CDR2: GTSNPN and SVGIG (reference sequence). CDR3 sequence: CAWSRNEELFF. The CDR3 coding sequence is TGTGCCTGGAGTCGTAATGAAGAACTGTTTTTT.

This clonotype has more than one count but fewer than ten. The chain joins TRBV29-1 to TRBJ2-5, with 7 bases that match TRBD2. The V gene end was trimmed by 5 bases and the J gene end by 1 base; junction bases not matched to a gene: 1. The CDR3 has 12 residues. The germline V gene has CDR1 SQVTM and CDR2 ANQGSEA. The CDR3 DNA is TGCAGCGTTATAGCGGGCCAAGAGACCCAGTACTTC. Residues: CSVIAGQETQYF.

This clonotype was counted ten times or more. The chain links TRBV27 to TRBJ2-7; 9 bases are a match to TRBD1. The CDR3 has 16 residues. V shed 7 bases, J shed 2 bases, and the junction held 12 bases outside the gene matches. CDR1 is MNHEY, CDR2 SMNVEV, per germline (reference sequence). As DNA, the CDR3 is TGTGCCAGCAAAAATAAACCGGGACAGGGACCCTACGAGCAGTACTTC. Protein: CASKNKPGQGPYEQYF.

A few counts support this clonotype. This chain links TRBV6-1 with TRBJ2-5, with 8 bases aligning to TRBD1. The CDR3 spans 14 residues. V trimming: 5 bases; J trimming: 13 bases; junction bases outside the gene matches: 15. From germline, CDR1 is MNHNS and CDR2 SASEGT. The CDR3 is CASSPTGGRYMMYF. CDR3 DNA: TGTGCCAGCAGTCCTACAGGGGGGCGCTATATGATGTACTTC.

In this sample, this clonotype turned up many times. The chain combines TRBV2 with TRBJ2-5; D gene unclear. The CDR3 extends over 12 amino acids. Trimming removed 7 bases at V and 6 bases at J, with 12 bases between. Germline V gives CDR1 SNHLY, CDR2 FYNNEI. CDR3 in DNA: TGTGCCAGCACCCCCCTCCAGCAGACCCAGTACTTC. Amino acids: CASTPLQQTQYF. Full variable domain (outside the CDR3, taken from reference TRBV2 and TRBJ2-5): EPEVTQTPSHQVTQMGQEVILRCVPISNHLYFYWYRQILGQKVEFLVSFYNNEISEKSEIFDDQFSVERPDGSNFTLKIRSTKLEDSAMYFCASTPLQQTQYFGPGTRLLVL.

The chain joins TRBV6-9 to TRBJ1-4, with D perhaps TRBD1 (5 bases). The V end lost 3 bases, the J end lost 10 bases, and 24 bases lay between the germline ends. The CDR3 loop spans 17 amino acids. Looked up from germline, CDR1 is MNHGY and CDR2 is SVAAGI. CDR3: CASSYGRLRGNLVKLFF. The CDR3 coding sequence is TGTGCCAGCAGTTACGGGCGACTGAGGGGTAATTTGGTAAAACTGTTTTTT.

This clonotype was counted ten times or more. This chain connects TRBV7-2 to TRBJ1-1; TRBD1 aligns across 8 bases. Germline CDR1 and CDR2: SGHTA and FQGNSA. The length of the CDR3 is 14 residues. Unmatched junction bases numbered 4, after V lost 4 bases and J lost 3 bases. The CDR3 sequence is CASSSRGRDTEAFF. CDR3 nucleotide sequence: TGTGCCAGCAGCTCCAGGGGGCGGGACACTGAAGCTTTCTTT.

This clonotype has just a few counts. J is TRBJ2-6 and V is TRBV10-1, with D uncertain. The CDR3 covers 13 residues. V was trimmed by 2 bases and J by 3 bases, leaving 2 bases between them. The germline CDR1 and CDR2 sequences are WNHNN and SYGVQD (reference sequence). CDR3 coding DNA: TGCGCCAGCAGTGAGGTTGGGGCCAACGTCCTGACTTTC. It specifies CASSEVGANVLTF.

This clonotype was counted at least ten times. The chain joins TRBV29-1 to TRBJ2-7; weak D call: TRBD1 (5 bases). This CDR3 has 16 residues. V gave up 0 bases and J gave up 0 bases, with 15 bases separating them. From germline, CDR1 is SQVTM and CDR2 ANQGSEA. CDR3 DNA: TGCAGCGTTGAAGATGAGAGGCAGGGAAGCTCCTACGAGCAGTACTTC. Amino acids: CSVEDERQGSSYEQYF.

This clonotype was counted a few times. The chain links TRBV10-3 to TRBJ2-5; 12 bases line up with TRBD2. The CDR3 runs to 16 residues. The germline V gene encodes CDR1 ENHRY and CDR2 SYGVKD. V was pared by 5 bases and J by 2 bases, with 6 bases of the junction left unmatched. The CDR3 is CAISLAGGPSQETQYF. The CDR3 DNA reads TGTGCCATCAGTCTAGCGGGAGGGCCCTCACAAGAGACCCAGTACTTC.